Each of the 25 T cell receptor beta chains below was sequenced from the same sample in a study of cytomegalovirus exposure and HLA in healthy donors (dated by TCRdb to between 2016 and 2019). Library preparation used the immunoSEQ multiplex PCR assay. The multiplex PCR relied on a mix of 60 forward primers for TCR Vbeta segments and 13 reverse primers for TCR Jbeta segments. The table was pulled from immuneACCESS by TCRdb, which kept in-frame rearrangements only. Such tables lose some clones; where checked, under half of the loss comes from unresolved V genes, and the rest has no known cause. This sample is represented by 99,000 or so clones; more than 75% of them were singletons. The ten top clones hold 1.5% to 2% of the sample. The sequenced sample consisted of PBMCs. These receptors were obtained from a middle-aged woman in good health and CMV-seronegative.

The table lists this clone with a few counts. The CDR3 protein is CASWDRLNTEAFF. For the CDR3, the DNA is TGTGCCAGCTGGGACAGGCTGAACACTGAAGCTTTCTTT. This chain joins TRBV27 and TRBJ1-1, with TRBD1 identical over 8 bases. Germline V gene lookup returns CDR1 MNHEY and CDR2 SMNVEV (reference sequence). V trimming: 8 bases; J trimming: 0 bases; junction bases outside the gene matches: 2. This CDR3 region has 13 residues.

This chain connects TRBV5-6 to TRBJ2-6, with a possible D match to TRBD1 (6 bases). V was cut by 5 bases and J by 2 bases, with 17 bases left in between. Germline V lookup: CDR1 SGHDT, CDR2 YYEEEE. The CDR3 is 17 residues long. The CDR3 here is CASSLKQGSPGANVLTF. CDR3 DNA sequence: TGTGCCAGCAGTTTAAAACAGGGTTCCCCTGGGGCCAACGTCCTGACTTTC. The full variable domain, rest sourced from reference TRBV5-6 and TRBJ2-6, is DAGVTQSPTHLIKTRGQQVTLRCSPKSGHDTVSWYQQALGQGPQFIFQYYEEEERQRGNFPDRFSGHQFPNYSSELNVNALLLGDSALYLCASSLKQGSPGANVLTFGAGSRLTVL.

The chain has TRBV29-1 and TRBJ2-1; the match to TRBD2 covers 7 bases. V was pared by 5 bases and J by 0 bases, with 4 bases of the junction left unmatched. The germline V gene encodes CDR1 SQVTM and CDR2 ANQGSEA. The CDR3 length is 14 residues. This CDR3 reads CSVQRDDSYNEQFF. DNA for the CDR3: TGCAGCGTTCAGCGGGACGACTCCTACAATGAGCAGTTCTTC.

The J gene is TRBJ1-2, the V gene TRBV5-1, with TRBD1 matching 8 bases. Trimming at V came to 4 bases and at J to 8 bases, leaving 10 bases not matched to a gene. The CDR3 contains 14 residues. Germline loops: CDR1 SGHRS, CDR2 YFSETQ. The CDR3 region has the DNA TGCGCCAGCAGCACCACAGGGGGGTTTGGCGGCTACACCTTC. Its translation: CASSTTGGFGGYTF.

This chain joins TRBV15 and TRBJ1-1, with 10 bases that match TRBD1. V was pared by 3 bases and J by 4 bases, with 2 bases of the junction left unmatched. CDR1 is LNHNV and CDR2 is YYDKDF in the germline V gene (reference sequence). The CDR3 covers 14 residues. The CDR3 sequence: CATSRDRGGTEAFF. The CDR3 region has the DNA TGTGCCACCAGCAGGGACAGGGGGGGCACTGAAGCTTTCTTT. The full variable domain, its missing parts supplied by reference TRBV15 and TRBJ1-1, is DAMVIQNPRYQVTQFGKPVTLSCSQTLNHNVMYWYQQKSSQAPKLLFHYYDKDFNNEADTPDNFQSRRPNTSFCFLDIRSPGLGDTAMYLCATSRDRGGTEAFFGQGTRLTVV.

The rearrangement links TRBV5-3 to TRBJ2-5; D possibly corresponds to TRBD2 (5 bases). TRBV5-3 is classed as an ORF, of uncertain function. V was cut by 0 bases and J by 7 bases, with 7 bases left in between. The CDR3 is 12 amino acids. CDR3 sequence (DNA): TGTGCCAGAAGCTTGGACGAGGGGACCCAGTACTTC. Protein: CARSLDEGTQYF.

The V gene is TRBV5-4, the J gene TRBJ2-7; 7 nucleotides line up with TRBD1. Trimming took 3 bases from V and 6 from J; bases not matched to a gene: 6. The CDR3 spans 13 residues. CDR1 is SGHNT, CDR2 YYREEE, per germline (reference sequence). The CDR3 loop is CASSYRTGIEQYF. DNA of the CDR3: TGTGCCAGCAGCTACCGGACAGGAATCGAGCAGTACTTC.

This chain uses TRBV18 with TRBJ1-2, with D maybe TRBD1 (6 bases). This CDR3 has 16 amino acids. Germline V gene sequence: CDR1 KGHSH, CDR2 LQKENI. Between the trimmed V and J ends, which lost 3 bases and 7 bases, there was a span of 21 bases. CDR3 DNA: TGTGCCAGCTCACCTCCCACAGGGAGAGATAATTTTGGCTACACCTTC. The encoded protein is CASSPPTGRDNFGYTF.

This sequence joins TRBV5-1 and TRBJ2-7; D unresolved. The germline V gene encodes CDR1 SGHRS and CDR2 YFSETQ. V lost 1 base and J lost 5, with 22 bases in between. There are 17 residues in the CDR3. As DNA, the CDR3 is TGCGCCAGCAGCTTGAACCCACCGAGGTCGGAAGGTGACGAGCAGTACTTC. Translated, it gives CASSLNPPRSEGDEQYF. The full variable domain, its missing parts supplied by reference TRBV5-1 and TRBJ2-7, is KAGVTQTPRYLIKTRGQQVTLSCSPISGHRSVSWYQQTPGQGLQFLFEYFSETQRNKGNFPGRFSGRQFSNSRSEMNVSTLELGDSALYLCASSLNPPRSEGDEQYFGPGTRLTVT.

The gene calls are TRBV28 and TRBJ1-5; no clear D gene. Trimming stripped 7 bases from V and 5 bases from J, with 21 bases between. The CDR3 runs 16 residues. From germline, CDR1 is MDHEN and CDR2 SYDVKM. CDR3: CASILGGVSVDQPQHF. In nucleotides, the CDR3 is TGTGCCAGCATTCTTGGCGGGGTGAGCGTGGATCAGCCCCAGCATTTT. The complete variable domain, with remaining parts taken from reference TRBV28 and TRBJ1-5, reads DVKVTQSSRYLVKRTGEKVFLECVQDMDHENMFWYRQDPGLGLRLIYFSYDVKMKEKGDIPEGYSVSREKKERFSLILESASTNQTSMYLCASILGGVSVDQPQHFGDGTRLSIL.

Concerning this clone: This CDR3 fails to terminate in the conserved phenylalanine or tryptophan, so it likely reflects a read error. The CDR3 sequence is CASSPSGGAHPEAFL. The CDR3 DNA is TGTGCCAGCAGTCCCTCTGGAGGGGCCCACCCTGAAGCTTTCCTT. This sequence joins TRBV9 and TRBJ1-1, with TRBD1 as a possible D gene (5 bases). The CDR3 runs 15 residues. V lost 5 bases and J lost 6, with 20 bases in between. CDR1 is SGDLS, CDR2 YYNGEE, per germline.

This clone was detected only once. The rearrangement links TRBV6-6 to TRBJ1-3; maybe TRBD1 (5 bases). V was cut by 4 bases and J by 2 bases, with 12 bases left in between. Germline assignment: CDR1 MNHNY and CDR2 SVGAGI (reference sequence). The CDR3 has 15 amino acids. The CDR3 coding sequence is TGTGCCAGCAGTTCTACAGGCGGCCCTGGAAACACCATATATTTT. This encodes CASSSTGGPGNTIYF.

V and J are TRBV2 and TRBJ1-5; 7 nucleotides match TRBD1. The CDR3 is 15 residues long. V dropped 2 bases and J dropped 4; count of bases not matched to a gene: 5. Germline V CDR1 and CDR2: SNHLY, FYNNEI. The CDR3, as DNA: TGTGCCAGCAGTGAACGAGGACAGGCGAATCAGCCCCAGCATTTT. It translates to CASSERGQANQPQHF.

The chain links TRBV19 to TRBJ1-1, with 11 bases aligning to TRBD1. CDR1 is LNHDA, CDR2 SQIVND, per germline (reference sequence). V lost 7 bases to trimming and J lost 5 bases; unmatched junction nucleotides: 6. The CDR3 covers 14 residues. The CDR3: CASTLGTGGTEAFF. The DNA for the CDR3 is TGTGCCAGTACCCTAGGGACAGGGGGAACTGAAGCTTTCTTT.

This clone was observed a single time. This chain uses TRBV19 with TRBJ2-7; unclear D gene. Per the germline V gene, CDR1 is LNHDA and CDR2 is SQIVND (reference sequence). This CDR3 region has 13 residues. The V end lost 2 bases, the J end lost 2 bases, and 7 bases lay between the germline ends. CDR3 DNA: TGTGCCAGTAGTATACAGAAGACCTACGAGCAGTACTTC. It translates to CASSIQKTYEQYF.

The CDR3 sequence: CASRRRGTGGFEAFF. The CDR3 DNA reads as TGTGCCAGCAGGCGGCGGGGGACAGGGGGCTTTGAAGCTTTCTTT. The chain uses TRBV27 and TRBJ1-1; TRBD1 agrees at 12 bases. CDR1 is MNHEY, CDR2 SMNVEV, per germline (reference sequence). The junction had 9 bases not matched to a gene; V was cut back by 6 bases and J by 7 bases. CDR3 length: 15 residues.

In DNA, the CDR3 is TGTGCCAGCTCTCCCAGGGGGTCTAATGAAAAACTGTTTTTT. Amino acid sequence: CASSPRGSNEKLFF. This rearrangement joins TRBV18 to TRBJ1-4; TRBD1 matches 7 bases. The germline gives CDR1 KGHSH, CDR2 LQKENI. This CDR3 contains 14 residues. Unmatched junction bases numbered 4, after V lost 6 bases and J lost 3 bases. The entire variable domain, with the rest obtained from reference TRBV18 and TRBJ1-4, is as follows: NAGVMQNPRHLVRRRGQEARLRCSPMKGHSHVYWYRQLPEEGLKFMVYLQKENIIDESGMPKERFSAEFPKEGPSILRIQQVVRGDSAAYFCASSPRGSNEKLFFGSGTQLSVL.

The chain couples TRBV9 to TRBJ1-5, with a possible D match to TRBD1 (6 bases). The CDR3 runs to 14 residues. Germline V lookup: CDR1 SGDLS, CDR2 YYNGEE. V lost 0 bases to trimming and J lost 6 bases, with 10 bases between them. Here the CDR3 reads CASSVGGGLQPQHF. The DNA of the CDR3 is TGTGCCAGCAGCGTAGGGGGGGGGCTTCAGCCCCAGCATTTT.

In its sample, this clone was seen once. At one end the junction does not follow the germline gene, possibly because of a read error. The CDR3 coding sequence is TGTGCCAGCACCTTAAACTCGGCGGGAGCCTACGAGCAGTACTTC. It codes for CASTLNSAGAYEQYF. The chain has TRBV7-2 and TRBJ2-7; 7 nucleotides align to TRBD2. CDR1 SGHTA and CDR2 FQGNSA come from the germline V gene. The CDR3 has 15 amino acids. The full variable domain, rest sourced from reference TRBV7-2 and TRBJ2-7, is GAGVSQSPSNKVTEKGKDVELRCDPISGHTALYWYRQSLGQGLEFLIYFQGNSAPDKSGLPSDRFSAERTGGSVSTLTIQRTQQEDSAVYLCASTLNSAGAYEQYFGPGTRLTVT.

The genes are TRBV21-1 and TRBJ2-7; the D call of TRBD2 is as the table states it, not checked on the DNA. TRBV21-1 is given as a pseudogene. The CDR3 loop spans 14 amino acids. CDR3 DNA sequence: TGTGCCAGCTGGGGACTTAGGCCTTCCTACGAGCAGTACTTC. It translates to CASWGLRPSYEQYF.

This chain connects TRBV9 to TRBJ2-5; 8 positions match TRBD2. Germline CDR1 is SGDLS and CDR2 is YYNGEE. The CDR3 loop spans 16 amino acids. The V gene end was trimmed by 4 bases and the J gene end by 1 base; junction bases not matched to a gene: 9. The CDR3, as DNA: TGTGCCAGCAGCCCCCGGGGGGGACTACCCCAAGAGACCCAGTACTTC. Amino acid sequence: CASSPRGGLPQETQYF.

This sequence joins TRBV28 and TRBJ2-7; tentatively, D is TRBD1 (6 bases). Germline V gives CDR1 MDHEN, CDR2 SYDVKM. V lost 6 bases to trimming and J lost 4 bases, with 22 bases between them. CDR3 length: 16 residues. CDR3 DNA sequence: TGTGCCAGCAGCAGTCTGGGGTGGGGGCAGGGGTACGAGCAGTACTTC. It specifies CASSSLGWGQGYEQYF. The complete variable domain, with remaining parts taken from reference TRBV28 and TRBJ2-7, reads DVKVTQSSRYLVKRTGEKVFLECVQDMDHENMFWYRQDPGLGLRLIYFSYDVKMKEKGDIPEGYSVSREKKERFSLILESASTNQTSMYLCASSSLGWGQGYEQYFGPGTRLTVT.

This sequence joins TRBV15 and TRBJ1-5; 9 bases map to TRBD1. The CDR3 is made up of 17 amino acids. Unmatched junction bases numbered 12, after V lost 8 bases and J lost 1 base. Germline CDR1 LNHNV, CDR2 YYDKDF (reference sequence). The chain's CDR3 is CATETYRGQLSNQPQHF. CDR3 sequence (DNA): TGTGCCACCGAGACTTACAGGGGGCAGTTGAGCAATCAGCCCCAGCATTTT.

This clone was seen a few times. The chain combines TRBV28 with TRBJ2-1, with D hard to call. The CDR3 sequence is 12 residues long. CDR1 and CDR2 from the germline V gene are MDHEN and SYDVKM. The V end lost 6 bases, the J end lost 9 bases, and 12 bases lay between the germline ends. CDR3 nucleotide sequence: TGTGCCAGCAGCTCACCAATAGTTGAGCAGTTCTTC. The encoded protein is CASSSPIVEQFF. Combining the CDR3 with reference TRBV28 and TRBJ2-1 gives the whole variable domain DVKVTQSSRYLVKRTGEKVFLECVQDMDHENMFWYRQDPGLGLRLIYFSYDVKMKEKGDIPEGYSVSREKKERFSLILESASTNQTSMYLCASSSPIVEQFFGPGTRLTVL.

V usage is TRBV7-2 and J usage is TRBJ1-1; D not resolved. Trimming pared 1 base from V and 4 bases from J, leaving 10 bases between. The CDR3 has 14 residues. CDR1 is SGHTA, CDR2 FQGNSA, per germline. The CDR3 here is CASSLGLAGTEAFF. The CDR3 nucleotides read TGTGCCAGCAGCTTAGGTTTGGCAGGCACTGAAGCTTTCTTT.